This TCR beta chain emerged from a study of human T cells and chemical hapten exposure. Study observations and caveats: The number of TCRs above 1 in 1000 frequency did not change after DPC sensitization.

With 4 bases removed from V and 6 bases from J, the gap between germline ends came to 15 bases. From germline, CDR1 is GTSNPN and CDR2 SVGIG (reference sequence). The CDR3 is 13 amino acids. From the RACE reads, TCRdb called clonotypes with MiXCR, one entry per CDR3 protein. The sample consists of about 82,000 distinct CDR3 sequences, over 10% of them appearing once. Notes on this clonotype: The antigen is unknown.

Time point here: patch test 3, about 24 weeks after DPC sensitization. Treatment of the sample: therapeutic diphenylcyclopropenone sensitization with weekly scalp DPC. The TCR was taken from a woman aged 50 to 65 with alopecia areata. Some clones in this sample may be carry-over from other donors' samples. Sample: whole blood, taken in connection with sensitization to the hapten diphenylcyclopropenone (DPC). The chain couples TRBV30 to TRBJ1-2; no clear D gene. The CDR3 loop reads CAWTHSRGDGYTF. In DNA form, the CDR3 reads TGTGCCTGGACCCACAGTCGCGGCGATGGCTACACCTTC.